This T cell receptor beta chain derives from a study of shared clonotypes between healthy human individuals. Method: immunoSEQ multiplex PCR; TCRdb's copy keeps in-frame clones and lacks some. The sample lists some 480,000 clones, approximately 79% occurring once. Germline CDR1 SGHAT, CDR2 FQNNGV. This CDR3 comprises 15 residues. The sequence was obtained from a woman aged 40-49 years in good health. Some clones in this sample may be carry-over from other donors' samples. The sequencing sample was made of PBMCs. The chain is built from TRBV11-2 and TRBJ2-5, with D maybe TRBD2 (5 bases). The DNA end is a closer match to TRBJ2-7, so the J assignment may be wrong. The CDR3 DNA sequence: TGTGCCAGCAGCCCCCACCGAGCGGACCTCTACGAGCAGTACTTC. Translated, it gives CASSPHRADLYEQYF.